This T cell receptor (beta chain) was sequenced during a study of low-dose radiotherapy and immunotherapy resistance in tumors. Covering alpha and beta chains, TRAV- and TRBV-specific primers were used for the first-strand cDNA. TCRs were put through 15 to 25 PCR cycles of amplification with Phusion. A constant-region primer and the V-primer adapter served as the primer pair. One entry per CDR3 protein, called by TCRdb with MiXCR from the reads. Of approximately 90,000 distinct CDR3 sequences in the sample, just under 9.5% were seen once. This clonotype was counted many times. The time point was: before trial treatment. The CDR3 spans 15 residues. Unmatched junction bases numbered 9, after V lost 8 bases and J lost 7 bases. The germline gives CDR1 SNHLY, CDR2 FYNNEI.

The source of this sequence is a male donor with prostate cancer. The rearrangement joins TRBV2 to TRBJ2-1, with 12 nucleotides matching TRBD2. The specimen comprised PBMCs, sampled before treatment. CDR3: CASGRTSGKENEQFF. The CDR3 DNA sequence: TGTGCCAGCGGAAGGACTAGCGGGAAAGAAAATGAGCAGTTCTTC.